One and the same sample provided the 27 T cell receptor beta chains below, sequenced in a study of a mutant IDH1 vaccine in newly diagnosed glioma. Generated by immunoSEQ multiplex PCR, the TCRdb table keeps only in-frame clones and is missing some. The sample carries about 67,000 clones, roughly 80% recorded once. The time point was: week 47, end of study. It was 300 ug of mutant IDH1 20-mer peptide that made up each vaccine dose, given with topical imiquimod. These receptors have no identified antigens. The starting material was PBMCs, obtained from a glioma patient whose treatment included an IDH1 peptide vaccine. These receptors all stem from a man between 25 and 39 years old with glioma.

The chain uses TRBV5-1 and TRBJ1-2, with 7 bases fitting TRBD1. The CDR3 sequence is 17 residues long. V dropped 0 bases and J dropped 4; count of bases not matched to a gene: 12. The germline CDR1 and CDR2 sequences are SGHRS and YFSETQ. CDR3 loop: CASSLAFKTGTAYGYTF. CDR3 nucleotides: TGCGCCAGCAGCTTGGCCTTTAAAACCGGGACAGCCTATGGCTACACCTTC.

The CDR3 bases are TGCGCCAGCAGCCTCATGGGGCCACCGGGACTCAGCTCCTACGAGCAGTACTTC. Amino acid sequence: CASSLMGPPGLSSYEQYF. The chain carries TRBV4-1 and TRBJ2-7, with TRBD2 as a possible D gene (6 bases). This CDR3 is built from 18 residues. Germline assignment: CDR1 MGHRA and CDR2 YSYEKL. Trimming shortened V by 4 bases and J by 0 bases, and 22 bases separated the two germline ends.

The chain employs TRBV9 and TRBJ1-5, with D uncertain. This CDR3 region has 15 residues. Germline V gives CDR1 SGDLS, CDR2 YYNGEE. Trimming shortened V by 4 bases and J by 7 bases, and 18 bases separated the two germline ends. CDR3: CASSPDHNPGQPQHF. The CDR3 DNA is TGTGCCAGCAGCCCTGACCATAACCCGGGACAGCCCCAGCATTTT.

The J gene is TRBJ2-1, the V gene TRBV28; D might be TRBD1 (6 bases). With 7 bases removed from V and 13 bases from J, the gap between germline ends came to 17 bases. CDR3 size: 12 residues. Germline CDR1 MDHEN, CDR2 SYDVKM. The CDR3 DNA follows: TGTGCCAGCACCACAGGGCCCCGCGGTCAGTTCTTC. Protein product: CASTTGPRGQFF.

CDR3 protein: CATSRVGGRNEKLFF. DNA for the CDR3: TGTGCCACCAGCAGGGTAGGGGGCCGTAATGAAAAACTGTTTTTT. This chain uses TRBV15 with TRBJ1-4; 7 positions agree with TRBD1. The CDR3 extends over 15 amino acids. Unmatched junction bases numbered 5, after V lost 3 bases and J lost 4 bases. The germline V gene has CDR1 LNHNV and CDR2 YYDKDF (reference sequence).

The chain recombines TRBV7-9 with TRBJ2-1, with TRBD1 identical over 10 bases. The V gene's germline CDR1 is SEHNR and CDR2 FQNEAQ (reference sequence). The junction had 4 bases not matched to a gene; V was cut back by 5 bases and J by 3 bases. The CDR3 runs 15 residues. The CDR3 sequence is CASSPGTGDYNEQFF. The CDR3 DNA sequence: TGTGCCAGCAGCCCAGGGACAGGGGACTACAATGAGCAGTTCTTC.

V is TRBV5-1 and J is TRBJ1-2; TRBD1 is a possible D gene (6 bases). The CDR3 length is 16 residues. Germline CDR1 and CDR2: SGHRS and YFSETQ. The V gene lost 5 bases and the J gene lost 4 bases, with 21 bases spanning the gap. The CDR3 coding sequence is TGCGCCAGCAGACCCGGGTTACCAGGGGATAGCTATGGCTACACCTTC. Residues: CASRPGLPGDSYGYTF.

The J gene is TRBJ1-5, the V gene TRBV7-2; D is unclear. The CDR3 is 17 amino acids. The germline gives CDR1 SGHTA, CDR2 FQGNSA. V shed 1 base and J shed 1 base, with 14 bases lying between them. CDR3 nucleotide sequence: TGTGCCAGCAGCTTAGTGGTGCACAGTGGGAGCAATCAGCCCCAGCATTTT. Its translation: CASSLVVHSGSNQPQHF.

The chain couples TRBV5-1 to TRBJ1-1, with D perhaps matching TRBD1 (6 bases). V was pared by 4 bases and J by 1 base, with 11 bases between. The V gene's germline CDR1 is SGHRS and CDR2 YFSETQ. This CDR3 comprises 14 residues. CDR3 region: CASSPLQGNTEAFF. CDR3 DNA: TGCGCCAGCAGCCCCCTACAGGGGAACACTGAAGCTTTCTTT.

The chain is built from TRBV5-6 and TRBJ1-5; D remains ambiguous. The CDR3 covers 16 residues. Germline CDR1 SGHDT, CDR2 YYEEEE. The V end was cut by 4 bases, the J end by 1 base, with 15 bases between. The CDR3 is CASSRMGIFSNQPQHF. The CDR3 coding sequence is TGTGCCAGCAGCCGGATGGGGATTTTCAGCAATCAGCCCCAGCATTTT.

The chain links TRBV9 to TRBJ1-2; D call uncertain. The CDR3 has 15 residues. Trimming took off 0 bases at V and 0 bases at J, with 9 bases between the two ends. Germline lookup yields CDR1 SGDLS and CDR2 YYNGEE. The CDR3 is CASSVEVGANYGYTF. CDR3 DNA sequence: TGTGCCAGCAGCGTAGAGGTCGGAGCTAACTATGGCTACACCTTC.

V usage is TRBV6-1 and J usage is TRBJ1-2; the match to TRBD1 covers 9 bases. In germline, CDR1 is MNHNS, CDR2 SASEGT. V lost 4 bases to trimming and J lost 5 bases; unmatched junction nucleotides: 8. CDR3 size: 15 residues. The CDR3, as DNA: TGTGCCAGCAGTGGGACGGGACAGGGTTTATATGGCTACACCTTC. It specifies CASSGTGQGLYGYTF.

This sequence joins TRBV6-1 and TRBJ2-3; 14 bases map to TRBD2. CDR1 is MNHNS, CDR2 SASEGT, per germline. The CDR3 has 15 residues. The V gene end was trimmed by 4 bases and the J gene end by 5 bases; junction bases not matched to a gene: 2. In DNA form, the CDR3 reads TGTGCCAGCAGTGGACTAGCGGGGGGGGGAGATACGCAGTATTTT. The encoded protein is CASSGLAGGGDTQYF.

The CDR3: CASSISPDRGMSQPQHF. The CDR3 DNA reads as TGTGCCAGTAGTATTTCCCCGGACAGGGGGATGAGCCAGCCCCAGCATTTT. The chain joins TRBV19 to TRBJ1-5, with 10 nucleotides matching TRBD1. The CDR3 is 17 amino acids. V was pared by 3 bases and J by 7 bases, with 12 bases of the junction left unmatched. Germline V gives CDR1 LNHDA, CDR2 SQIVND (reference sequence).

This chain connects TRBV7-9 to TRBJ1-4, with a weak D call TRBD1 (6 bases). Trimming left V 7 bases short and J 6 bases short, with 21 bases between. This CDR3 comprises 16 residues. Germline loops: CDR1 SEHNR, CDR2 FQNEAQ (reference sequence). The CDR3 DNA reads TGTGCCAGCATCCCCTCCTGGGGCAGGGGAGATGAAAAACTGTTTTTT. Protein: CASIPSWGRGDEKLFF.

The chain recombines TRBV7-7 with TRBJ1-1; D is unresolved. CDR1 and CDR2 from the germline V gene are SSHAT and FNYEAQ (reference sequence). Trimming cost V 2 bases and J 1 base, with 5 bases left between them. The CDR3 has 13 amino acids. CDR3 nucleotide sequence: TGTGCCAGCAGCTTAACCGAGAACACTGAAGCTTTCTTT. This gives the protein CASSLTENTEAFF.

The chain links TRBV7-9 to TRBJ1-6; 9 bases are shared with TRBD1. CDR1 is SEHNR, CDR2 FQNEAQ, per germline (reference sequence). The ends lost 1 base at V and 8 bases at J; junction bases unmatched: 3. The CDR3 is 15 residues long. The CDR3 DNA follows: TGTGCCAGCAGCTTAGGGGGACAGGGTGATTCACCCCTCCACTTT. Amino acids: CASSLGGQGDSPLHF.

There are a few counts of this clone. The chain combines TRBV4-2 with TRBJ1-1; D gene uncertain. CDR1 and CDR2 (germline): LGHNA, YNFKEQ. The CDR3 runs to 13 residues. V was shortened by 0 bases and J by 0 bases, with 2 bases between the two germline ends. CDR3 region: CASSQDMNTEAFF. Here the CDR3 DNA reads TGTGCCAGCAGCCAAGATATGAACACTGAAGCTTTCTTT.

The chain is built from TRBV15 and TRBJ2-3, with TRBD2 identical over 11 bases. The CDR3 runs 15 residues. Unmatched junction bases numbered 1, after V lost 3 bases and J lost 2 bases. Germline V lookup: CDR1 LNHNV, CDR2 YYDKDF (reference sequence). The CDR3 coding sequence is TGTGCCACCAGCAGGACTAGCGGGAACACAGATACGCAGTATTTT. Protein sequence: CATSRTSGNTDTQYF.

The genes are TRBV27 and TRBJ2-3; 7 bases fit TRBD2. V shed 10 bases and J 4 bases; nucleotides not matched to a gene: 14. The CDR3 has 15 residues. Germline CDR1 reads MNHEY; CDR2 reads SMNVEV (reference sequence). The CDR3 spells CATARTRNVADTQYF. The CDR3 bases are TGTGCCACCGCCAGGACTAGAAATGTCGCAGATACGCAGTATTTT.

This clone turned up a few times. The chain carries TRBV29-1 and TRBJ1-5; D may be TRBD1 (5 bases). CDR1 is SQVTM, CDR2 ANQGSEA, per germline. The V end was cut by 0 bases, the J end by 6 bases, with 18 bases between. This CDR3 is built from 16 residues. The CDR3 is CSVEDPEGGAIQPQHF. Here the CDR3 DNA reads TGCAGCGTTGAAGATCCAGAGGGAGGGGCTATTCAGCCCCAGCATTTT.

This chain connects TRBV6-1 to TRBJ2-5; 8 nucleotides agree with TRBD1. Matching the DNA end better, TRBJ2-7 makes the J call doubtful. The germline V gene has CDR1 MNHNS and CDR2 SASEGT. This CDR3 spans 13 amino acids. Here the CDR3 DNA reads TGTGCCAGCAGGACAGGGGTTGCCTACGAGCAGTACTTC. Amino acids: CASRTGVAYEQYF.

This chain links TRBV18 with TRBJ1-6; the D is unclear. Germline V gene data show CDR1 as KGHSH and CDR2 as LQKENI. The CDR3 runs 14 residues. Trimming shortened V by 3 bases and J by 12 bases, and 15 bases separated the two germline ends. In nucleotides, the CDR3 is TGTGCCAGCTCACCTACAGAGCCCTGGTTACCCCTCCACTTT. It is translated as CASSPTEPWLPLHF.

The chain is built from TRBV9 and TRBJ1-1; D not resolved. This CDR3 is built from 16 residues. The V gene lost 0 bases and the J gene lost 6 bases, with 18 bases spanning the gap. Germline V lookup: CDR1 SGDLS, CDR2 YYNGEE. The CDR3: CASSVGAVAAISEAFF. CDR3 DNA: TGTGCCAGCAGCGTAGGTGCGGTGGCAGCTATATCTGAAGCTTTCTTT.

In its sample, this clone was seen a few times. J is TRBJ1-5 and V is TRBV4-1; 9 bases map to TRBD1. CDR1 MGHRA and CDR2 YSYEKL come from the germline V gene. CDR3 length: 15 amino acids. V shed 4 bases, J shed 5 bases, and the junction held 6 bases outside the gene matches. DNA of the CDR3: TGCGCCAGCAGCCGTACAGGGGGCGTAGATCAGCCCCAGCATTTT. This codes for CASSRTGGVDQPQHF.

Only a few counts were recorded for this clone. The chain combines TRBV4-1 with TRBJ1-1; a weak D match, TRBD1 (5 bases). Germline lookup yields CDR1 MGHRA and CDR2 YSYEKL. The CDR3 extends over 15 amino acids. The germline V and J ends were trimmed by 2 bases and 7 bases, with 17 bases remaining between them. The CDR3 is CASSQRQGDGREAFF. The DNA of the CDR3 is TGCGCCAGCAGCCAAAGGCAAGGGGACGGACGTGAAGCTTTCTTT.

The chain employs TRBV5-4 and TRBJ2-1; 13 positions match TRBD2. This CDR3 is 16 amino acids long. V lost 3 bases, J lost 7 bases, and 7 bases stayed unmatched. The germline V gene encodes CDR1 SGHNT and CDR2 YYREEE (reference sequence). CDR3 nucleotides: TGTGCCAGCAGCTCAAAGACTAGCGGGGGGCGGAATGAGCAGTTCTTC. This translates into CASSSKTSGGRNEQFF. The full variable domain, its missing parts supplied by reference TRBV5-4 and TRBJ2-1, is ETGVTQSPTHLIKTRGQQVTLRCSSQSGHNTVSWYQQALGQGPQFIFQYYREEENGRGNFPPRFSGLQFPNYSSELNVNALELDDSALYLCASSSKTSGGRNEQFFGPGTRLTVL.